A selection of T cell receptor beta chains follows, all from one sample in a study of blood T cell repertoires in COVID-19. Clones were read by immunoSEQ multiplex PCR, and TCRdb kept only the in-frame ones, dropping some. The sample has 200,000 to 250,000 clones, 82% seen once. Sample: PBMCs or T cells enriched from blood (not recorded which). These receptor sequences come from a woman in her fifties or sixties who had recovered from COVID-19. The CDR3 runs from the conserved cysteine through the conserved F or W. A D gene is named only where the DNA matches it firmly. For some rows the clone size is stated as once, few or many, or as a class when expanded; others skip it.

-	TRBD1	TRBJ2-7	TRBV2	CASMVQTGTYEQYF
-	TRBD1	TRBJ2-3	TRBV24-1	CATSDSGQGTTDTQYF
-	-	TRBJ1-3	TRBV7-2	CASSRGQTSSGNTIYF
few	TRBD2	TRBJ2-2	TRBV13	CASSFGTSGSGTGELFF
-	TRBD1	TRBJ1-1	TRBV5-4	CASSFPGGNVNTEAFF
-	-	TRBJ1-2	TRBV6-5	CASSYDRSYGYTF
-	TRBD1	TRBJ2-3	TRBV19	CASSPFGQGGTDTQYF
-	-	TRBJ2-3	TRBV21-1	CASSNGTGVGHTQYF
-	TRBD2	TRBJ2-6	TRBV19	CASSLHRGLAPGANVLTF
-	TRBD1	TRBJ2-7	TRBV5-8	CASSPGQTFSYEQYF
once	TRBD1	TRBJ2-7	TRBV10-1	CASSAMGQGASYEQYF
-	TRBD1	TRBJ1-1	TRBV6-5	CASTRGGRGTPFF
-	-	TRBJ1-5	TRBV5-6	CASSTLSGQPQHF
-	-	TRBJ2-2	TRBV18	CASSPQSTGAGELFF
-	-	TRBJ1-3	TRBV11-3	CASSSGRGNTIYF
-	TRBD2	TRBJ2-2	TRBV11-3	CASSLDRASGSRGELFF
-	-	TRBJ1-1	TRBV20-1	CSASLAQGYTEAFF
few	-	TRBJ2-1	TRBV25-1	CASSEIAGSPDNEQFF
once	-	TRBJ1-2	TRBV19	CASSIRTGYGYTF
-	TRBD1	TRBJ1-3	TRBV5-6	CASSFEGAPGNTIYF
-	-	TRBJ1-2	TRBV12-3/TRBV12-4	CASSLGAYGYTF
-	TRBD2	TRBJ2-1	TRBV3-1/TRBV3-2	CASSPSGRTDNEQFF
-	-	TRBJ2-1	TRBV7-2	CASSFPSGNEQFF
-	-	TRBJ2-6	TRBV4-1	CASSHGQFSGANVLTF